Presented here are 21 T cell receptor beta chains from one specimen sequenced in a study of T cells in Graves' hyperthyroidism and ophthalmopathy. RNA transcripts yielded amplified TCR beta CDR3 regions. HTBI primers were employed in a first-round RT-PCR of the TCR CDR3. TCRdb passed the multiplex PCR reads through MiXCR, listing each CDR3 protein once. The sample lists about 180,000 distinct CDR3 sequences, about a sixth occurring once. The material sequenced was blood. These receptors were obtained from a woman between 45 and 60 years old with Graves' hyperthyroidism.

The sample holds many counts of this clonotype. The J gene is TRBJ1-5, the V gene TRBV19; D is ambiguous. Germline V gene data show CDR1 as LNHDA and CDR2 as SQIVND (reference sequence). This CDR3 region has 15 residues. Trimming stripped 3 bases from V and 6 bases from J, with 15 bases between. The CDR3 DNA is TGTGCCAGTAGTATTCTAGGGTTTTCGGGTCAGCCCCAGCATTTT. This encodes CASSILGFSGQPQHF.

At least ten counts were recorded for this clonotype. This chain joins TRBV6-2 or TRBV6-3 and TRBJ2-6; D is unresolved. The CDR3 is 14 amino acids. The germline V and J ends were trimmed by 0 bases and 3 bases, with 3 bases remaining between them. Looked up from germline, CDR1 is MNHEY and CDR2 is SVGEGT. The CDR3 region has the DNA TGTGCCAGCAGTTACTCTGGTGGGGCCAACGTCCTGACTTTC. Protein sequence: CASSYSGGANVLTF.

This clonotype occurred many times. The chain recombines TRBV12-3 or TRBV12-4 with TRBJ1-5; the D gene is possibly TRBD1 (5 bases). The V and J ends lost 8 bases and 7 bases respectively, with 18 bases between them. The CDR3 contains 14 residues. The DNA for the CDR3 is TGTGCCAGCCAGGGAATGAGAGGTAGGCAGCCCCAGCATTTT. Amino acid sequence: CASQGMRGRQPQHF.

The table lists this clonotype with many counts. The CDR3 is CASSSTLWTGYNEKLFF. CDR3 coding DNA: TGTGCCAGCAGTTCCACTCTCTGGACAGGGTATAATGAAAAACTGTTTTTT. The rearrangement joins TRBV6-2 or TRBV6-3 to TRBJ1-4; TRBD1 matches 8 bases. The V gene end was trimmed by 4 bases and the J gene end by 4 bases; junction bases not matched to a gene: 11. The CDR3 totals 17 residues. Germline CDR1 reads MNHEY; CDR2 reads SVGEGT.

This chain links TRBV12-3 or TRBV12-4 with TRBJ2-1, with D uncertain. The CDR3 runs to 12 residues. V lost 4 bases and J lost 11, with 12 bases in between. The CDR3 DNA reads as TGTGCCAGCAGTTACTACTTGGCTAAGCAGTTCTTC. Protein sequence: CASSYYLAKQFF.

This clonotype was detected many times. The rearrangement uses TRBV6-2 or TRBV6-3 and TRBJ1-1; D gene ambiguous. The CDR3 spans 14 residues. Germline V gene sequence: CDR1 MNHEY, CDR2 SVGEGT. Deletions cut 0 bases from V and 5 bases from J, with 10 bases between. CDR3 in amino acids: CASSYSQIRTEAFF. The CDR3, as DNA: TGTGCCAGCAGTTACTCTCAGATCAGGACTGAAGCTTTCTTT.

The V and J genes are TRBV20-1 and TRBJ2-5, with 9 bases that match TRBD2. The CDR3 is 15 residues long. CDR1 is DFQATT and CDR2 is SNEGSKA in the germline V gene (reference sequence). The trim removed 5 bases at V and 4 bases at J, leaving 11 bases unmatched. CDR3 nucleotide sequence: TGCAGTGCTGACCCTGGAGAGCGGGGGGTAGAGACCCAGTACTTC. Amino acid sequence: CSADPGERGVETQYF.

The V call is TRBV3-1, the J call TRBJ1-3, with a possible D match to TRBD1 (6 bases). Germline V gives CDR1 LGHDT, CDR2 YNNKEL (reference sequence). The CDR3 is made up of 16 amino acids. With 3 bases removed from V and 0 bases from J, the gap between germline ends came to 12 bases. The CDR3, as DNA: TGTGCCAGCAGCCACGTGGGGGCGAGCTCTGGAAACACCATATATTTT. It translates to CASSHVGASSGNTIYF. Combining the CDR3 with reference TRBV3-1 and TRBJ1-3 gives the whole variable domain DTAVSQTPKYLVTQMGNDKSIKCEQNLGHDTMYWYKQDSKKFLKIMFSYNNKELIINETVPNRFSPKSPDKAHLNLHINSLELGDSAVYFCASSHVGASSGNTIYFGEGSWLTVV.

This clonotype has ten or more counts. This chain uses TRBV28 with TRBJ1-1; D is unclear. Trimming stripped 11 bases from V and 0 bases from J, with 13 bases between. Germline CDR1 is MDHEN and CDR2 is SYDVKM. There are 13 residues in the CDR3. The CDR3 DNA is TGTGCCTCGAGGACCATGATGAACACTGAAGCTTTCTTT. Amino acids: CASRTMMNTEAFF.

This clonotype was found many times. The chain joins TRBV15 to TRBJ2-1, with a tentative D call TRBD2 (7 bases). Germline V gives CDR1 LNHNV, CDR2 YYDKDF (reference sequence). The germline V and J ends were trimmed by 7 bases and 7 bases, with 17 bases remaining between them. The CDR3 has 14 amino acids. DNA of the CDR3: TGTGCCACCATTCAGGGGAGGGGCTTTAATGAGCAGTTCTTC. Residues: CATIQGRGFNEQFF.

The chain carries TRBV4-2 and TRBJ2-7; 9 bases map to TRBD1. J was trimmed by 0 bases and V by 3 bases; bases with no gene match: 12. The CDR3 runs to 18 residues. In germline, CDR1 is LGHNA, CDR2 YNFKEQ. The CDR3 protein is CASSHSPTGTGSSYEQYF. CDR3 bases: TGTGCCAGCAGCCACTCCCCTACCGGGACAGGGAGCTCCTACGAGCAGTACTTC.

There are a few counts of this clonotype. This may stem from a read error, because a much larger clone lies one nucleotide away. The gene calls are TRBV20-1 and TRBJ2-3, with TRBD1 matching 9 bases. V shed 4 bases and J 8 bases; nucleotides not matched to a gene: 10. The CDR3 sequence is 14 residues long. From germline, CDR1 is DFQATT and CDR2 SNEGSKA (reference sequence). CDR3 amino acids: CSAKQGAKGGTQYF. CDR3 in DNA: TGCAGTGCTAAACAGGGGGCGAAAGGAGGTACGCAGTATTTT.

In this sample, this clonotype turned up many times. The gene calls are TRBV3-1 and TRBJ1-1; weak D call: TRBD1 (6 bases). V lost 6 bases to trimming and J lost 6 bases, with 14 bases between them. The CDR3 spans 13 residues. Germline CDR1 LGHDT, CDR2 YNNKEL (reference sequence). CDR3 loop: CASRVQGSPEAFF. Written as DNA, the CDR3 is TGTGCCAGCAGGGTACAGGGTAGCCCTGAAGCTTTCTTT.

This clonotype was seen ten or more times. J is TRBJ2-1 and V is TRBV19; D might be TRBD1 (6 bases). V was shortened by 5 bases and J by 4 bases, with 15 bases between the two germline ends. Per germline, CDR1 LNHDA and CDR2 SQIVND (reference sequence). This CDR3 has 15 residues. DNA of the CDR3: TGTGCCAGTAGTTCCCTCCGGACAGTTTACAATGAGCAGTTCTTC. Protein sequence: CASSSLRTVYNEQFF.

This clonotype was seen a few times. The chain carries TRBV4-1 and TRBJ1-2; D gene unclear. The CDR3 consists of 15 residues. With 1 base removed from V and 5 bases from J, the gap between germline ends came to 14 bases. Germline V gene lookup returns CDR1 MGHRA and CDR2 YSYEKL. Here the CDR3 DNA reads TGCGCCAGCAGCCAAGGGTCGCAGCCCGTATATGGCTACACCTTC. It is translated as CASSQGSQPVYGYTF.

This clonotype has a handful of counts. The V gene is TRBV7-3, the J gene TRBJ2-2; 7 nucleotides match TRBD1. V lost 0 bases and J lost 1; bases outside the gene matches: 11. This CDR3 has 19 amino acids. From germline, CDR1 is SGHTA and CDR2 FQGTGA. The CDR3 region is CASSLTPYLRQGNTGELFF. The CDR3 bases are TGTGCCAGCAGCTTAACGCCGTATTTGAGACAGGGGAACACCGGGGAGCTGTTTTTT.

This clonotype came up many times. The CDR3 sequence: CASSPFGGGSLTYEQYF. CDR3 sequence (DNA): TGCGCCAGCAGCCCCTTCGGAGGGGGGTCGCTGACCTACGAGCAGTACTTC. The chain is built from TRBV4-1 and TRBJ2-7, with D possibly called TRBD1 or TRBD2 (6 bases each). The CDR3 has 17 amino acids. Germline CDR1 reads MGHRA; CDR2 reads YSYEKL. The V gene lost 4 bases and the J gene lost 2 bases, with 21 bases spanning the gap.

In DNA, the CDR3 is TGTGCCAGCAGTGAAGCGAGGGGAAGGTATAATGAAAAACTGTTTTTT. As protein: CASSEARGRYNEKLFF. This chain links TRBV6-1 with TRBJ1-4, with a tentative D call TRBD1 (5 bases). Trimming left V 0 bases short and J 4 bases short, with 12 bases between. CDR1 and CDR2 (germline): MNHNS, SASEGT. The CDR3 extends over 16 amino acids.

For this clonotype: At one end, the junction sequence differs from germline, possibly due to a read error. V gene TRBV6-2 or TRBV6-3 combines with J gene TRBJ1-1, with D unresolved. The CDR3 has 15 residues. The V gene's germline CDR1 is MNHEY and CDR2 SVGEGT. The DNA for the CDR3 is TGTACCAGCAGTTACTCGATTGTCATGAACACTGAAGCTTTCTTT. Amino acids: CTSSYSIVMNTEAFF.

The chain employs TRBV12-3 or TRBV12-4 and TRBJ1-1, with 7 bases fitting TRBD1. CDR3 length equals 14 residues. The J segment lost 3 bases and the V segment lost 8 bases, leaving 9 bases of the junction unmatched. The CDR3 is CASSYRQGHTEAFF. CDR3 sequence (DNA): TGTGCCAGCTCCTATAGACAGGGCCACACTGAAGCTTTCTTT.

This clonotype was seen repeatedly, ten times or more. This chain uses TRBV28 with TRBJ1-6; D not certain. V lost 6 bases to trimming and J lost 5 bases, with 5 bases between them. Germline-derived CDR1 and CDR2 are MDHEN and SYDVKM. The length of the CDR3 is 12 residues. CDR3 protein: CASSNNNSPLHF. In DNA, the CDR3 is TGTGCCAGCAGCAACAATAATTCACCCCTCCACTTT.